Listed here are 14 T cell receptor beta chains from one sample, sequenced in a study of cytomegalovirus exposure and HLA in healthy donors. 13 Jbeta primers and 60 Vbeta primers were used for the PCR. Assay used: immunoSEQ multiplex PCR; TCRdb lists only in-frame clones, some missing. This table holds about 140,000 clones, around 81% found once. Sequencing was done on a sample of PBMCs. Receptors were obtained from a man aged 45-65 years in good health and CMV-seronegative.

The chain carries TRBV14 and TRBJ2-3, with TRBD2 matching 12 bases. This CDR3 has 17 amino acids. The germline V gene has CDR1 SGHDN and CDR2 FVKESK. V shed 2 bases, J shed 2 bases, and the junction held 5 bases outside the gene matches. The CDR3 spells CASSQRRLAGVTDTQYF. The CDR3 DNA reads TGTGCCAGCAGCCAAAGGCGACTAGCGGGGGTCACAGATACGCAGTATTTT.

Turning to this clone: The junction departs from germline at one end; a sequencing error may be responsible. This chain joins TRBV10-1 and TRBJ2-1; 15 nucleotides agree with TRBD2. The germline gives CDR1 WNHNN, CDR2 SYGVQD (reference sequence). The length of the CDR3 is 19 residues. The CDR3: CASRLNKRTSGGAYYEQFF. The CDR3, as DNA: TGCGCCAGCAGACTCAACAAGAGGACTAGCGGGGGGGCCTACTATGAGCAGTTCTTC.

This clone was seen once. The CDR3, as DNA: TGCGCCAGCAGCCGTACCGGGACTAGCGGCCACCCGAACACCGGGGAGCTGTTTTTT. Encoded protein: CASSRTGTSGHPNTGELFF. The V and J genes are TRBV4-1 and TRBJ2-2; TRBD2 matches at 11 bases. The trim removed 4 bases at V and 0 bases at J, leaving 10 bases unmatched. This CDR3 is 19 amino acids long. Looked up from germline, CDR1 is MGHRA and CDR2 is YSYEKL.

The chain combines TRBV29-1 with TRBJ1-1; 12 bases are shared with TRBD1. The V gene end was trimmed by 7 bases and the J gene end by 5 bases; junction bases not matched to a gene: 14. The CDR3 runs 16 residues. The germline CDR1 and CDR2 sequences are SQVTM and ANQGSEA. CDR3 in amino acids: CSGSPGQGAWGTEAFF. CDR3 DNA: TGCAGCGGATCTCCGGGACAGGGGGCCTGGGGGACTGAAGCTTTCTTT.

The chain is built from TRBV12-2 and TRBJ1-3; the table's TRBD1 call for D was not verified on the DNA. TRBV12-2 corresponds to a pseudogene. The CDR3 length is 18 residues. The CDR3 DNA reads as TGTGCAAGTCGCTCGGCGACATTGGCTACGGACTCTGGAAACACCATATATTTT. Its protein is CASRSATLATDSGNTIYF.

This chain links TRBV9 with TRBJ2-7, with 7 bases fitting TRBD1. V gave up 3 bases and J gave up 0 bases; unmatched junction bases: 6. Germline CDR1 and CDR2: SGDLS and YYNGEE. This CDR3 has 15 amino acids. The CDR3 sequence is CASSGAGTASYEQYF. CDR3 coding DNA: TGTGCCAGCAGCGGGGCCGGGACAGCCTCCTACGAGCAGTACTTC.

The J gene is TRBJ2-7, the V gene TRBV6-5; 8 positions agree with TRBD1. Germline V gene sequence: CDR1 MNHEY, CDR2 SVGAGI. V shed 6 bases, J shed 7 bases, and the junction held 14 bases outside the gene matches. The CDR3 contains 15 residues. The CDR3 nucleotides are TGTGCCAGCAGCCCTCAAGGACAGGGAGTATTGGAGCAGTACTTC. It translates to CASSPQGQGVLEQYF.

The rearrangement uses TRBV11-3 and TRBJ2-7; TRBD2 might be the D (5 bases). The CDR3 is 16 residues long. V lost 1 base to trimming and J lost 0 bases, with 13 bases between them. The germline V gene encodes CDR1 SGHNT and CDR2 YENEEA. The CDR3, as DNA: TGTGCCAGCAGCTTAGCCCTCACTCGGGACTCCTACGAGCAGTACTTC. This sequence encodes CASSLALTRDSYEQYF.

Here the CDR3 reads CASSRQTGFGYEQYF. In DNA, the CDR3 is TGTGCCAGCAGCCGACAAACAGGTTTCGGCTACGAGCAGTACTTC. The J gene is TRBJ2-7, the V gene TRBV5-5, with D perhaps TRBD1 (5 bases). The CDR3 loop spans 15 amino acids. V lost 4 bases and J lost 3, with 17 bases in between. Per germline, CDR1 SGHKS and CDR2 YYEKEE (reference sequence).

This clone was seen only once. The rearrangement uses TRBV11-1 and TRBJ1-2; D perhaps matches TRBD1 (6 bases). The length of the CDR3 is 15 residues. The germline gives CDR1 SGHAT, CDR2 FQDESV (reference sequence). With 5 bases removed from V and 3 bases from J, the gap between germline ends came to 16 bases. The chain's CDR3 is CASSQSGHRDYGYTF. The CDR3 nucleotides read TGTGCCAGCAGCCAATCGGGACATCGAGACTATGGCTACACCTTC.

This chain uses TRBV27 with TRBJ2-7; 8 positions match TRBD1. The germline CDR1 and CDR2 sequences are MNHEY and SMNVEV (reference sequence). The V gene end was trimmed by 6 bases and the J gene end by 2 bases; junction bases not matched to a gene: 6. This CDR3 has 14 amino acids. The CDR3 loop is CASRYRGVAYEQYF. CDR3 sequence (DNA): TGTGCCAGCAGGTACAGGGGGGTTGCCTACGAGCAGTACTTC.

In its sample, this clone was seen a few times. The chain links TRBV7-2 to TRBJ1-6; the D is unclear. CDR1 is SGHTA, CDR2 FQGNSA, per germline. Trimming took 1 base from V and 5 from J, leaving 9 bases between them. The CDR3 consists of 15 residues. The CDR3 DNA reads TGTGCCAGCAGCTTAGACCGGACTAATAATTCACCCCTCCACTTT. It translates to CASSLDRTNNSPLHF.

The gene calls are TRBV6-5 and TRBJ2-5; 8 bases align to TRBD1. Germline V lookup: CDR1 MNHEY, CDR2 SVGAGI. The CDR3 loop spans 13 amino acids. The V gene end was trimmed by 4 bases and the J gene end by 3 bases; junction bases not matched to a gene: 1. The CDR3 DNA follows: TGTGCCAGCAGTTTGACAGGGGAAGAGACCCAGTACTTC. This gives the protein CASSLTGEETQYF.

This clone has only a few counts. J is TRBJ1-6 and V is TRBV30; D is uncertain. The CDR3 is 15 residues long. CDR1 is GTSNPN, CDR2 SVGIG, per germline (reference sequence). Trimming pared 0 bases from V and 7 bases from J, leaving 13 bases between. The CDR3: CAWSVSGSQNSPLHF. CDR3 bases: TGTGCCTGGAGTGTATCAGGCTCGCAGAATTCACCCCTCCACTTT.